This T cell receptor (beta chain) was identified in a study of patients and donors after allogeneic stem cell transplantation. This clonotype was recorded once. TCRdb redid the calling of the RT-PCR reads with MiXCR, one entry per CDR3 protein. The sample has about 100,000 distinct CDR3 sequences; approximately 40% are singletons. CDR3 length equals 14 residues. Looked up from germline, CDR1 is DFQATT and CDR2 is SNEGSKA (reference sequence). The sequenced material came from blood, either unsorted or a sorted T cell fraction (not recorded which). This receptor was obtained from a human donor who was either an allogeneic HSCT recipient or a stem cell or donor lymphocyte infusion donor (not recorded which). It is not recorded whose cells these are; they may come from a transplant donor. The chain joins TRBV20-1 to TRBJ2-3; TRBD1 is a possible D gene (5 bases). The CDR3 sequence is CSPTHRQSTDTQYF. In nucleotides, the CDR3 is TGCAGCCCAACACATCGACAGTCCACAGATACGCAGTATTTT.